The 18 T cell receptor beta chains in this list originate from one sample, sequenced in a study of OX40 agonist ivuxolimab in advanced cancers. TCRdb keeps only in-frame clones here, not all; method: immunoSEQ multiplex PCR. The repertoire consists of about 34,000 clones, with roughly 91% occurring once and the leading ten covering approximately 3.8%. The source was CD4+ or CD8+ T cells sorted from blood, collected in a trial of the OX40 agonist ivuxolimab. These receptors all come from an adult with an advanced solid tumor such as melanoma, head and neck, liver or kidney cancer.

This chain connects TRBV5-1 to TRBJ2-7, with 12 bases fitting TRBD2. Germline values: CDR1 SGHRS, CDR2 YFSETQ. The CDR3 is 17 residues long. V lost 4 bases to trimming and J lost 6 bases; unmatched junction nucleotides: 14. In nucleotides, the CDR3 is TGCGCCAGCAGCCCTAGACTAGCGGGAGCTTCGGGACCCGAGCAGTACTTC. Amino acids: CASSPRLAGASGPEQYF.

The genes are TRBV19 and TRBJ2-7; D gene unclear. The germline V gene has CDR1 LNHDA and CDR2 SQIVND (reference sequence). Deletions cut 2 bases from V and 2 bases from J, with 13 bases between. The CDR3 runs to 15 residues. The chain's CDR3 is CASSITIASTYEQYF. The CDR3, as DNA: TGTGCCAGTAGTATAACCATTGCTAGTACCTACGAGCAGTACTTC.

This rearrangement joins TRBV10-3 to TRBJ2-7, with 7 nucleotides matching TRBD2. Trimming at V came to 10 bases and at J to 4 bases, leaving 7 bases not matched to a gene. The CDR3 runs 12 residues. Per the germline V gene, CDR1 is ENHRY and CDR2 is SYGVKD. The CDR3: CATSREWYEQYF. DNA of the CDR3: TGTGCCACCTCGCGGGAGTGGTACGAGCAGTACTTC.

This chain connects TRBV9 to TRBJ1-2; D is unresolved. This CDR3 is built from 13 residues. V lost 0 bases to trimming and J lost 5 bases, with 8 bases between them. The germline V gene has CDR1 SGDLS and CDR2 YYNGEE. In DNA, the CDR3 is TGTGCCAGCAGCGTAGCGGCAGGATATGGCTACACCTTC. This gives the protein CASSVAAGYGYTF.

In this sample, this clone turned up a few times. The rearrangement joins TRBV19 to TRBJ1-5; D remains ambiguous. Trimming stripped 3 bases from V and 4 bases from J, with 7 bases between. The CDR3 runs 13 residues. Per the germline V gene, CDR1 is LNHDA and CDR2 is SQIVND (reference sequence). DNA for the CDR3: TGTGCCAGTAGTATGGCCCAGAATCAGCCCCAGCATTTT. Translation gives CASSMAQNQPQHF.

The V gene is TRBV2, the J gene TRBJ1-5; no firm D call. The V gene lost 4 bases and the J gene lost 6 bases, with 13 bases spanning the gap. CDR3 length: 14 residues. Germline CDR1 reads SNHLY; CDR2 reads FYNNEI. DNA of the CDR3: TGTGCCAGCAGTGTTTCCCTTCATAGTCAGCCCCAGCATTTT. It yields the protein CASSVSLHSQPQHF. Complete variable domain (other parts from reference TRBV2 and TRBJ1-5): EPEVTQTPSHQVTQMGQEVILRCVPISNHLYFYWYRQILGQKVEFLVSFYNNEISEKSEIFDDQFSVERPDGSNFTLKIRSTKLEDSAMYFCASSVSLHSQPQHFGDGTRLSIL.

The chain is built from TRBV13 and TRBJ2-1; TRBD1 or TRBD2 may be the D gene (6 bases each). The CDR3 is made up of 19 amino acids. Germline V gives CDR1 PRHDT, CDR2 FYEKMQ (reference sequence). V lost 5 bases to trimming and J lost 6 bases, with 29 bases between them. The CDR3 region has the DNA TGTGCCAGCAGCCCCTCAGGAGGGGGTGGGTGGGACCCGTTCAATGAGCAGTTCTTC. It translates to CASSPSGGGGWDPFNEQFF.

This clone was observed a single time. This chain links TRBV11-2 with TRBJ1-5; 9 nucleotides line up with TRBD1. The J segment lost 1 base and the V segment lost 1 base, leaving 5 bases of the junction unmatched. CDR3 size: 17 residues. Germline V gene sequence: CDR1 SGHAT, CDR2 FQNNGV. CDR3 coding DNA: TGTGCCAGCAGCTTAGGGGGGACAGGGTTAAGCAATCAGCCCCAGCATTTT. This gives the protein CASSLGGTGLSNQPQHF.

J is TRBJ1-2 and V is TRBV6-4; D is undetermined. CDR3 length: 13 amino acids. The V end was cut by 4 bases, the J end by 8 bases, with 14 bases between. CDR1 is MRHNA and CDR2 is SNTAGT in the germline V gene. The CDR3 bases are TGTGCCAGCAGTGGGCACCAAGGAGGCGGCTACACCTTC. It yields the protein CASSGHQGGGYTF.

The chain recombines TRBV10-3 with TRBJ1-1; no definite D call. This CDR3 comprises 16 residues. V gave up 0 bases and J gave up 4 bases, with 15 bases separating them. CDR1 is ENHRY and CDR2 is SYGVKD in the germline V gene. The CDR3 spells CAISESMYREVTEAFF. CDR3 coding DNA: TGTGCCATCAGTGAGTCGATGTATAGGGAGGTCACTGAAGCTTTCTTT.

The V call is TRBV28, the J call TRBJ2-1, with D possibly matching TRBD2 (7 bases). CDR1 MDHEN and CDR2 SYDVKM come from the germline V gene. CDR3 length equals 15 residues. V dropped 5 bases and J dropped 10 bases, with 21 bases sitting between them. Here the CDR3 reads CASSPGGRGLGEQFF. CDR3 DNA sequence: TGTGCCAGCAGTCCCGGGGGGCGGGGGCTCGGGGAGCAGTTCTTC.

This clone was counted once. The chain joins TRBV7-8 to TRBJ2-2; D unclear. The germline CDR1 and CDR2 sequences are SGHVS and FQNEAQ. CDR3 length: 19 residues. The V end lost 2 bases, the J end lost 0 bases, and 19 bases lay between the germline ends. In DNA, the CDR3 is TGTGCCAGCAGCTTACCGATCCACCAAGACACTACGAACACCGGGGAGCTGTTTTTT. Its protein product is CASSLPIHQDTTNTGELFF.

The sample holds a few counts of this clone. This chain connects TRBV6-6 to TRBJ1-2; 9 bases match TRBD1. Germline-derived CDR1 and CDR2 are MNHNY and SVGAGI (reference sequence). The CDR3 runs to 14 residues. Trimming took 6 bases from V and 4 from J; bases not matched to a gene: 6. DNA of the CDR3: TGTGCCAGCAGCCCCTCGACAGGGGGCTATGGCTACACCTTC. Its translation is CASSPSTGGYGYTF.

The chain combines TRBV18 with TRBJ1-2, with 7 bases aligning to TRBD1. Unmatched junction bases numbered 5, after V lost 3 bases and J lost 1 base. This CDR3 contains 15 residues. The V gene's germline CDR1 is KGHSH and CDR2 LQKENI. CDR3 in DNA: TGTGCCAGCTCACCCCGGGACAGCCGTAACTATGGCTACACCTTC. Translating it yields CASSPRDSRNYGYTF. The variable domain in full, with the rest retrieved from reference TRBV18 and TRBJ1-2, is NAGVMQNPRHLVRRRGQEARLRCSPMKGHSHVYWYRQLPEEGLKFMVYLQKENIIDESGMPKERFSAEFPKEGPSILRIQQVVRGDSAAYFCASSPRDSRNYGYTFGSGTRLTVV.

The V and J genes are TRBV5-1 and TRBJ2-1, with 7 positions matching TRBD2. CDR3 length: 14 amino acids. Losses at the gene ends were 2 bases for V and 5 bases for J; bases not matched to a gene: 4. Per germline, CDR1 SGHRS and CDR2 YFSETQ. Here the CDR3 reads CASSLFGLDNEQFF. In DNA, the CDR3 is TGCGCCAGCAGCTTATTCGGACTAGACAATGAGCAGTTCTTC.

The rearrangement links TRBV19 to TRBJ1-1; 9 bases fit TRBD1. The CDR3 contains 16 residues. V trimming: 6 bases; J trimming: 0 bases; junction bases outside the gene matches: 8. From germline, CDR1 is LNHDA and CDR2 SQIVND (reference sequence). CDR3 sequence reads: CASRGPGQGMNTEAFF. The CDR3 DNA reads TGTGCCAGTAGGGGCCCGGGACAGGGTATGAACACTGAAGCTTTCTTT. Variable domain in full (rest from reference TRBV19 and TRBJ1-1): DGGITQSPKYLFRKEGQNVTLSCEQNLNHDAMYWYRQDPGQGLRLIYYSQIVNDFQKGDIAEGYSVSREKKESFPLTVTSAQKNPTAFYLCASRGPGQGMNTEAFFGQGTRLTVV.

This rearrangement joins TRBV5-1 to TRBJ2-1, with TRBD2 matching 14 bases. There are 14 residues in the CDR3. J lost 10 bases, V lost 0 bases, and 0 bases had no gene match. Germline loops: CDR1 SGHRS, CDR2 YFSETQ. For the CDR3, the DNA is TGCGCCAGCAGCTTGGGGACTAGCGGGAGGGAGCAGTTCTTC. This translates into CASSLGTSGREQFF.

V usage is TRBV7-2 and J usage is TRBJ1-4, with 7 bases that match TRBD1. This CDR3 is 15 amino acids long. The germline V gene encodes CDR1 SGHTA and CDR2 FQGNSA. V shed 4 bases and J 10 bases; nucleotides not matched to a gene: 12. CDR3 nucleotides: TGTGCCAGCAGCTCATCGCCTGACAGGGTTGGAAAACTGTTTTTT. Residues: CASSSSPDRVGKLFF. Using reference TRBV7-2 and TRBJ1-4 for the parts outside the CDR3, the full variable domain is GAGVSQSPSNKVTEKGKDVELRCDPISGHTALYWYRQSLGQGLEFLIYFQGNSAPDKSGLPSDRFSAERTGGSVSTLTIQRTQQEDSAVYLCASSSSPDRVGKLFFGSGTQLSVL.